Below, one TCR beta chain is given with its context. Its matching antigen is unknown. TCRdb re-derived calls from the 5' RACE reads in MiXCR, one entry per CDR3 protein. The table lists about 290,000 distinct CDR3 sequences, 15% of them singletons. The entry originates in a study of T-cell memory formation after mild COVID-19. The CDR3 covers 13 residues. Germline CDR1 MNHNS, CDR2 SASEGT. Trimming stripped 4 bases from V and 7 bases from J, with 11 bases between. General study points: Some responding clones appeared in pre-infection memory, suggesting cross-reactive memory joined.

The rearrangement uses TRBV6-1 and TRBJ1-5; unclear D gene. Sequenced: PBMCs or a T cell subset sorted from them (not recorded which). The source of this sequence is a young man who had mild COVID-19 (a few samples of this study predate the infection). Cell type and time point are not known. As DNA, the CDR3 is TGTGCCAGCAGTGGTGACAAGCTCCAGCCCCAGCATTTT. Translation gives CASSGDKLQPQHF.